Listed here are 10 T cell receptor beta chains from one sample, sequenced in a study of T cells in Graves' hyperthyroidism and ophthalmopathy. Amplification of TCR beta CDR3 regions was performed using RNA transcripts as template. TCR CDR3 regions were first amplified by RT-PCR with HTBI primers. TCRdb reprocessed the multiplex PCR reads with MiXCR, giving one entry per CDR3 protein. This sample has about 560,000 distinct CDR3 sequences, with just over 45% found just once. Sequencing was carried out using peripheral blood or thyroid tissue (not recorded which). Receptors were obtained from a woman under 30 with Graves' hyperthyroidism.

This clonotype was counted many times. This chain uses TRBV10-3 with TRBJ2-6, with 10 bases that match TRBD1. CDR3 length: 17 amino acids. Trimming cost V 8 bases and J 4 bases; bases outside gene matches: 11. Germline-derived CDR1 and CDR2 are ENHRY and SYGVKD. As DNA, the CDR3 is TGTGCCATCGGTATCCCGGGACAGGGGACCGGGGCCAACGTCCTGACTTTC. Amino acids: CAIGIPGQGTGANVLTF.

CDR3 amino acids: CASSSRDYTDEQYF. The CDR3 DNA reads TGTGCCAGCAGCTCCCGGGACTATACCGACGAGCAGTACTTC. The chain joins TRBV7-3 to TRBJ2-7; 7 positions agree with TRBD2. Germline loops: CDR1 SGHTA, CDR2 FQGTGA. The CDR3 totals 14 residues. With 4 bases clipped from V and 5 bases from J, the junction kept 8 bases outside the gene matches. The full variable domain, with the rest looked up from reference TRBV7-3 and TRBJ2-7, is GAGVSQTPSNKVTEKGKYVELRCDPISGHTALYWYRQSLGQGPEFLIYFQGTGAADDSGLPNDRFFAVRPEGSVSTLKIQRTERGDSAVYLCASSSRDYTDEQYFGPGTRLTVT.

The V call is TRBV7-8, the J call TRBJ2-7, with a tentative D call TRBD2 (7 bases). From germline, CDR1 is SGHVS and CDR2 FQNEAQ. The CDR3 length is 15 residues. Trimming shortened V by 5 bases and J by 3 bases, and 17 bases separated the two germline ends. CDR3 DNA sequence: TGTGCCAGCAGCCCCTGGGGAGGGGGGCTCTACGAGCAGTACTTC. This sequence encodes CASSPWGGGLYEQYF.

The rearrangement uses TRBV14 and TRBJ2-7; 7 positions match TRBD2. The CDR3 is 15 amino acids. Germline trimming cut 1 base from V and 4 bases from J; bases unmatched to any gene: 7. The germline CDR1 and CDR2 sequences are SGHDN and FVKESK. Written as DNA, the CDR3 is TGTGCCAGCAGCCAAGGTACGACTAGCACGTACGAGCAGTACTTC. This codes for CASSQGTTSTYEQYF. The entire variable domain, with the rest obtained from reference TRBV14 and TRBJ2-7, is as follows: EAGVTQFPSHSVIEKGQTVTLRCDPISGHDNLYWYRRVMGKEIKFLLHFVKESKQDESGMPNNRFLAERTGGTYSTLKVQPAELEDSGVYFCASSQGTTSTYEQYFGPGTRLTVT.

This clonotype was observed many times. The chain is built from TRBV7-2 and TRBJ2-5, with D possibly being TRBD1 (6 bases). Germline V gives CDR1 SGHTA, CDR2 FQGNSA. Trimming left V 0 bases short and J 5 bases short, with 13 bases between. The length of the CDR3 is 15 residues. This CDR3 is CASSLAPGQGETQYF. The DNA of the CDR3 is TGTGCCAGCAGCTTAGCACCTGGGCAGGGGGAGACCCAGTACTTC.

This clonotype was recorded once. The chain combines TRBV20-1 with TRBJ2-7, with TRBD2 matching 11 bases. Per the germline V gene, CDR1 is DFQATT and CDR2 is SNEGSKA (reference sequence). The CDR3 extends over 17 amino acids. Unmatched junction bases numbered 8, after V lost 1 base and J lost 0 bases. The CDR3 loop reads CSARGDSGRASSYEQYF. As DNA, the CDR3 is TGCAGTGCTAGAGGCGATAGCGGGAGGGCCTCCTCCTACGAGCAGTACTTC.

The V and J genes are TRBV25-1 and TRBJ1-3; D not certain. Trimming removed 1 base from V and 8 bases from J, with 18 bases in between. Germline CDR1 reads MGHDK; CDR2 reads SYGVNS. CDR3 size: 16 residues. Written as DNA, the CDR3 is TGTGCCAGCAGTGAATTTCGGGTACGGGGTGGCTACACCATATATTTT. Its translation: CASSEFRVRGGYTIYF.

In its sample, this clonotype was seen many times. This sequence joins TRBV7-9 and TRBJ1-1; D is unresolved. This CDR3 has 12 residues. CDR1 SEHNR and CDR2 FQNEAQ come from the germline V gene (reference sequence). Trimming left V 3 bases short and J 4 bases short, with 6 bases between. CDR3 nucleotides: TGTGCCAGCAGCTTGCGCGGCACTGAAGCTTTCTTT. It yields the protein CASSLRGTEAFF.

V is TRBV10-3 and J is TRBJ1-1; a weak D match, TRBD1 (6 bases). CDR3 length equals 14 residues. Trimming removed 5 bases at V and 6 bases at J, with 16 bases between. From germline, CDR1 is ENHRY and CDR2 SYGVKD. DNA for the CDR3: TGTGCCATCAGTTTACAAGTGGACAGCTCTGAAGCTTTCTTT. Its translation is CAISLQVDSSEAFF.

This clonotype occurred many times. The germline gene is not matched at one end of the junction; a read error may be the cause. The rearrangement links TRBV7-9 to TRBJ2-7; 8 bases agree with TRBD2. Germline CDR1 and CDR2: SEHNR and FQNEAQ (reference sequence). CDR3 length: 13 residues. DNA for the CDR3: TGCGCCAGCAGCCGGGGGGGAGACTACGAGCAGTACTTC. This translates into CASSRGGDYEQYF.